These T cell receptor beta chains were read from a single sample in a study of monozygotic twins with inflammatory bowel disease. TCRdb processed the 5' RACE reads again and assigns one entry to each CDR3 protein, with no DNA. This table lists tens of thousands of distinct CDR3 sequences. Source material: blood. These receptors originate from a human donor with ulcerative colitis or Crohn's disease, or a healthy co-twin of an affected twin (not recorded which). CDR3s include the opening cysteine and the closing phenylalanine or tryptophan.

j_gene | v_gene | CDR3aa
TRBJ1-2 | TRBV7-9 | CASSLTELKLNYGYTF
TRBJ2-3 | TRBV2 | CASRPTSKRPDTQYF
TRBJ2-1 | TRBV15 | CATSRGLAGSYNEQFF
TRBJ2-2 | TRBV5-1 | CASSLSTANTGELFF
TRBJ1-1 | TRBV7-2 | CASSFRRLNTEAFF
TRBJ1-1 | TRBV5-1 | CASSLEADYTEAFF
TRBJ1-1 | TRBV12-3/TRBV12-4 | CASSLGPTVGEAFF
TRBJ2-1 | TRBV3-1 | CASSQGTSVEQFF
TRBJ1-2 | TRBV20-1 | CSAPRQGVDGYTF
TRBJ2-5 | TRBV29-1 | CSVVRTGFPGETQYF
TRBJ1-1 | TRBV7-3 | CASSLLGQGGLGTEAFF
TRBJ2-7 | TRBV5-1 | CASSLGAGDTYEQYF
TRBJ2-2 | TRBV5-1 | CASSSRQGAGELFF
TRBJ1-6 | TRBV20-1 | CSARDGSYNSPLHF
TRBJ2-3 | TRBV7-6 | CASRLGGVTDTQYF
TRBJ2-7 | TRBV20-1 | CSARDSERGGHEQYF
TRBJ2-7 | TRBV18 | CASSPGHLPSYEQYF
TRBJ2-2 | TRBV20-1 | CSALAGGLNTGELFF
TRBJ2-5 | TRBV4-1 | CASSPLWGALGETQYF
TRBJ2-3 | TRBV3-1 | CASSAGPGTQYF
TRBJ1-3 | TRBV4-1 | CASSLTTGSGNTIYF
TRBJ1-1 | TRBV20-1 | CSARQGLPNAEAFF
TRBJ2-3 | TRBV11-1 | CASSPQYGGAIHTDTQYF
TRBJ1-4 | TRBV10-3 | CAISDFRTSSGKLFF
TRBJ2-1 | TRBV24-1 | CATSAPGRNEQFF
TRBJ1-1 | TRBV7-7 | CASSLDIRGEAFF
TRBJ2-6 | TRBV29-1 | CSVTGVGANVLTF
TRBJ1-5 | TRBV5-6 | CASALIGGGSPQHF
TRBJ2-5 | TRBV6-5 | CASSPGGAKTQYF
TRBJ2-7 | TRBV5-1 | CASSLGGTPYEQYF
TRBJ1-6 | TRBV6-5 | CASSYSGTGGGNSPLHF
TRBJ2-5 | TRBV5-1 | CASTPGDRSRETQYF
TRBJ2-5 | TRBV12-3/TRBV12-4 | CASSFRETQYF
TRBJ1-4 | TRBV25-1 | CASSGDRGLREKLFF
TRBJ1-5 | TRBV4-2 | CASSLNRAGQPQHF
TRBJ1-5 | TRBV27 | CASSPRFGGGWVQPQHF
TRBJ1-6 | TRBV5-1 | CASSLNIQSPLHF
TRBJ2-3 | TRBV12-3/TRBV12-4 | CASSLAGNTQYF
TRBJ2-5 | TRBV20-1 | CSAPPSGGQETQYF
TRBJ1-1 | TRBV7-2 | CASSLDPGGRGTEAFF
TRBJ2-1 | TRBV12-3/TRBV12-4 | CASSSLGGLAGSRSYNEQFF
TRBJ2-1 | TRBV7-9 | CASSLGRQFSYNEQFF
TRBJ1-5 | TRBV20-1 | CSASLRGAGNQPQHF